These T cell receptor beta chains were read from a single sample in a study of blood T cell repertoires in COVID-19. Here immunoSEQ multiplex PCR was the method, and the copy in TCRdb shows in-frame clones only, minus some. The sample contains about 260,000 clones, approximately 91% of which appear only once. The sequenced sample was peripheral blood. The source of these receptors is a human donor in a cohort sampled during active COVID-19. Both conserved end residues are trimmed from each CDR3. The order of the fields is CDR3 length, V gene, J gene, CDR3 protein.

>12|TRBV5-4|TRBJ1-3
ASSRGISGNTIY
>15|TRBV4-1|TRBJ2-5
ASSQEISRLAGSTQY
>14|TRBV5-5|TRBJ2-7
ASSLSGTSVSYEQY
>13|TRBV6-5|TRBJ1-6
ASREGQFKNSPLH
>11|TRBV30|TRBJ2-7
AWRQTGTYEQY
>13|TRBV5-6|TRBJ2-7
ASSRGTSVPYEQY
>12|TRBV25-1|TRBJ1-2
ASSDGSHYDGYT
>10|TRBV2|TRBJ2-7
ASPRDTYEQY
>12|TRBV19|TRBJ1-2
ASSTRGARYGYT
>14|TRBV9|TRBJ2-1
ASSGPGLAGDNEQF
>11|TRBV4-1|TRBJ1-2
ASSTQGYYGYT
>13|TRBV6-5|TRBJ2-1
ASARGGGLGNEQF
>14|TRBV18|TRBJ1-1
ASSLDREHMNTEAF
>10|TRBV30|TRBJ1-3
AWTPVGNTIY
>14|TRBV28|TRBJ2-1
ASSNTGTGKHNEQF
>14|TRBV6-2/TRBV6-3|TRBJ1-1
ASSKGTGEEITEAF
>13|TRBV27|TRBJ1-5
ASSLFGGSDQPQH
>15|TRBV30|TRBJ2-1
AWSVRSSGETYNEQF
>13|TRBV9|TRBJ2-7
ASSVGLAGGYEQY
>14|TRBV5-6|TRBJ1-2
ASSLVQDRVNYGYT
>12|TRBV19|TRBJ1-2
ASLPDTQGYGYT
>10|TRBV6-5|TRBJ2-7
ATQVFDYEQY
>12|TRBV28|TRBJ1-2
ASSFGTGGYGYT
>12|TRBV6-6|TRBJ1-5
ASSSLGGNQPQH
>11|TRBV27|TRBJ1-1
ASSLSEGMEAF
>12|TRBV20-1|TRBJ2-1
SASGTSGYNEQF
>13|TRBV7-9|TRBJ1-3
ASSPMTGKGNTIY
>11|TRBV29-1|TRBJ2-7
SVVAHAGYEQY
>14|TRBV9|TRBJ1-2
ASSRTTGYEFYGYT
>10|TRBV4-1|TRBJ2-1
ASSPGGYEQF
>14|TRBV7-9|TRBJ2-7
ASSLGKGDRAYEQY
>13|TRBV30|TRBJ2-2
AWSAASRNTGELF
>15|TRBV20-1|TRBJ2-7
SASGLAGGALIYEQY
>13|TRBV28|TRBJ1-2
ASSLQGRYKGGYT